The 29 T cell receptor beta chains given below trace back to one sample, sequenced in a study of chemoradiotherapy in HPV16-positive cancers. Measured with immunoSEQ multiplex PCR; TCRdb has only the in-frame clones, and not every one. The table has approximately 11,000 clones, 60% to 85% seen once. Sampling took place from a patient who underwent chemoradiotherapy. The origin of the receptors is a human donor with HPV-associated anogenital cancer.

This sequence joins TRBV6-6 and TRBJ1-4; D not certain. This CDR3 region has 13 residues. The V gene's germline CDR1 is MNHNY and CDR2 SVGAGI (reference sequence). V was clipped by 6 bases and J by 5 bases, with 10 bases between them. CDR3 DNA sequence: TGTGCCAGCAGCATCCGGGGAAATGAAAAACTGTTTTTT. Its translation: CASSIRGNEKLFF.

The chain links TRBV5-1 to TRBJ2-3; no clear D gene. The V end was cut by 4 bases, the J end by 2 bases, with 11 bases between. This CDR3 has 14 residues. Germline assignment: CDR1 SGHRS and CDR2 YFSETQ. The CDR3 DNA sequence: TGCGCCAGCAGCGACCAATCCCCCACAGATACGCAGTATTTT. Its translation: CASSDQSPTDTQYF. The full variable domain, in which reference TRBV5-1 and TRBJ2-3 provide the parts outside the CDR3, is KAGVTQTPRYLIKTRGQQVTLSCSPISGHRSVSWYQQTPGQGLQFLFEYFSETQRNKGNFPGRFSGRQFSNSRSEMNVSTLELGDSALYLCASSDQSPTDTQYFGPGTRLTVL.

This chain uses TRBV29-1 with TRBJ1-2, with no clear D. Looked up from germline, CDR1 is SQVTM and CDR2 is ANQGSEA. This CDR3 is 12 amino acids long. Trimming took off 5 bases at V and 6 bases at J, with 13 bases between the two ends. The CDR3 nucleotides read TGCAGCGTTCATTCTGTAGAGCATGGCTACACCTTC. Residues: CSVHSVEHGYTF.

The V call is TRBV5-4, the J call TRBJ2-2, with D possibly being TRBD2 (7 bases). V lost 4 bases to trimming and J lost 7 bases, with 14 bases between them. Germline V gene sequence: CDR1 SGHNT, CDR2 YYREEE (reference sequence). The CDR3 totals 14 residues. The CDR3, as DNA: TGTGCCAGCAGCGTTGGGGAGGGGGTCGGGGAGCTGTTTTTT. Translated: CASSVGEGVGELFF.

This chain connects TRBV10-2 to TRBJ2-5, with TRBD1 as a possible D gene (6 bases). This CDR3 comprises 16 residues. Trimming stripped 6 bases from V and 3 bases from J, with 20 bases between. Germline lookup yields CDR1 WSHSY and CDR2 SAAADI. The CDR3 sequence: CASRRIGDTSKETQYF. The CDR3 bases are TGCGCCAGCAGACGAATAGGGGACACCTCCAAAGAGACCCAGTACTTC.

This clone was detected once. The rearrangement joins TRBV27 to TRBJ1-1, with 9 bases that match TRBD1. The ends lost 1 base at V and 0 bases at J; junction bases unmatched: 6. CDR1 is MNHEY and CDR2 is SMNVEV in the germline V gene (reference sequence). The CDR3 spans 17 residues. The CDR3 sequence is CASSLWGQGVMNTEAFF. CDR3 nucleotide sequence: TGTGCCAGCAGTTTATGGGGACAGGGCGTTATGAACACTGAAGCTTTCTTT.

The chain is built from TRBV7-9 and TRBJ2-7; maybe TRBD1 (5 bases). The CDR3 is 12 amino acids. V dropped 1 base and J dropped 6 bases, with 7 bases sitting between them. Germline V lookup: CDR1 SEHNR, CDR2 FQNEAQ (reference sequence). CDR3 in amino acids: CASSLVQGEQYF. For the CDR3, the DNA is TGTGCCAGCAGCTTAGTGCAGGGCGAGCAGTACTTC.

The chain employs TRBV6-5 and TRBJ2-7; 8 nucleotides align to TRBD2. CDR3 length: 13 residues. Trimming cost V 6 bases and J 2 bases; bases outside gene matches: 3. Germline loops: CDR1 MNHEY, CDR2 SVGAGI. CDR3 amino acids: CASRAGEPYEQYF. The CDR3 region has the DNA TGTGCCAGCAGAGCGGGAGAGCCCTACGAGCAGTACTTC.

Only a few counts were recorded for this clone. The chain carries TRBV9 and TRBJ2-1; 13 bases agree with TRBD2. The CDR3 runs 15 residues. Germline assignment: CDR1 SGDLS and CDR2 YYNGEE. With V trimmed by 3 bases and J by 7 bases, 4 bases remained unmatched. CDR3 in DNA: TGTGCCAGCAGCGCTGGACTAGCGGGAGAGAATGAGCAGTTCTTC. It translates to CASSAGLAGENEQFF.

This clone has only one observation. The CDR3 DNA reads as TGTGCCACCAGCCCCCGTCGAGAAGGGGGTGAGCAGTTCTTC. Its protein product is CATSPRREGGEQFF. The chain joins TRBV15 to TRBJ2-1, with D perhaps TRBD1 (6 bases). V was clipped by 5 bases and J by 9 bases, with 17 bases between them. Per the germline V gene, CDR1 is LNHNV and CDR2 is YYDKDF (reference sequence). CDR3 length equals 14 residues. The complete variable domain, with remaining parts taken from reference TRBV15 and TRBJ2-1, reads DAMVIQNPRYQVTQFGKPVTLSCSQTLNHNVMYWYQQKSSQAPKLLFHYYDKDFNNEADTPDNFQSRRPNTSFCFLDIRSPGLGDTAMYLCATSPRREGGEQFFGPGTRLTVL.

The chain employs TRBV7-8 and TRBJ2-1; D is perhaps TRBD1 (6 bases). Trimming took off 2 bases at V and 10 bases at J, with 12 bases between the two ends. Per germline, CDR1 SGHVS and CDR2 FQNEAQ. This CDR3 contains 13 residues. CDR3 bases: TGTGCCAGCAGCTTACTGAGGGACACCGAGCAGTTCTTC. The encoded protein is CASSLLRDTEQFF.

This CDR3 reads CASTQIRGSTGELFF. CDR3 nucleotides: TGTGCCAGCACGCAAATCCGGGGTAGCACCGGGGAGCTGTTTTTT. The chain couples TRBV27 to TRBJ2-2, with D possibly matching TRBD2 (5 bases). The CDR3 is made up of 15 amino acids. Trimming stripped 7 bases from V and 4 bases from J, with 16 bases between. Looked up from germline, CDR1 is MNHEY and CDR2 is SMNVEV (reference sequence).

This chain uses TRBV19 with TRBJ1-2; D gene uncertain. The CDR3 consists of 15 residues. CDR1 LNHDA and CDR2 SQIVND come from the germline V gene (reference sequence). V was pared by 6 bases and J by 4 bases, with 18 bases between. The chain's CDR3 is CASSYNLDGLYGYTF. CDR3 sequence (DNA): TGTGCCAGTAGCTACAATCTAGACGGCCTCTATGGCTACACCTTC. Together with reference TRBV19 and TRBJ1-2, the CDR3 gives the full variable domain: DGGITQSPKYLFRKEGQNVTLSCEQNLNHDAMYWYRQDPGQGLRLIYYSQIVNDFQKGDIAEGYSVSREKKESFPLTVTSAQKNPTAFYLCASSYNLDGLYGYTFGSGTRLTVV.

This sequence joins TRBV9 and TRBJ2-1, with 9 bases matching TRBD2. The V gene's germline CDR1 is SGDLS and CDR2 YYNGEE. V shed 4 bases, J shed 15 bases, and the junction held 11 bases outside the gene matches. The CDR3 spans 13 residues. The CDR3 DNA sequence: TGTGCCAGCAGCCCCCGACTAGCGGAGGAGTGGTTCTTC. It specifies CASSPRLAEEWFF. The variable domain in full, completed from reference TRBV9 and TRBJ2-1, reads DSGVTQTPKHLITATGQRVTLRCSPRSGDLSVYWYQQSLDQGLQFLIQYYNGEERAKGNILERFSAQQFPDLHSELNLSSLELGDSALYFCASSPRLAEEWFFGPGTRLTVL.

This clone occurred once. The genes are TRBV6-1 and TRBJ1-5; TRBD1 agrees at 11 bases. Trimming at V came to 8 bases and at J to 7 bases, leaving 10 bases not matched to a gene. This CDR3 region has 15 residues. CDR1 and CDR2 (germline): MNHNS, SASEGT. CDR3 in amino acids: CASGGGQGAGQPQHF. The CDR3 DNA follows: TGTGCCAGCGGGGGAGGACAGGGGGCAGGGCAGCCCCAGCATTTT.

This chain joins TRBV5-6 and TRBJ1-5; D possibly corresponds to TRBD1 (6 bases). The CDR3 has 15 residues. Between the trimmed V and J ends, which lost 5 bases and 5 bases, there was a span of 17 bases. Germline V lookup: CDR1 SGHDT, CDR2 YYEEEE. The chain's CDR3 is CASSYTGTPYQPQHF. Here the CDR3 DNA reads TGTGCCAGCAGTTATACCGGGACACCTTATCAGCCCCAGCATTTT.

The chain's CDR3 is CASSSGLAGDTQYF. In nucleotides, the CDR3 is TGCGCCAGCAGCTCGGGACTAGCGGGAGATACGCAGTATTTT. The chain carries TRBV4-3 and TRBJ2-3; 12 bases agree with TRBD2. The germline V gene has CDR1 LGHNA and CDR2 YSLEER. With 5 bases clipped from V and 5 bases from J, the junction kept 2 bases outside the gene matches. This CDR3 contains 14 residues.

The chain is built from TRBV28 and TRBJ1-2, with D maybe TRBD1 (5 bases). V was cut by 5 bases and J by 0 bases, with 10 bases left in between. Germline V gives CDR1 MDHEN, CDR2 SYDVKM. The CDR3 runs 14 residues. CDR3 sequence: CASSPLQANYGYTF. CDR3 DNA sequence: TGTGCCAGCAGTCCGCTACAGGCTAACTATGGCTACACCTTC.

This sequence joins TRBV6-4 and TRBJ2-3; D unclear. Per germline, CDR1 MRHNA and CDR2 SNTAGT. The V end was cut by 3 bases, the J end by 2 bases, with 9 bases between. The CDR3 spans 14 residues. The CDR3 is CASSEAGLTDTQYF. CDR3 nucleotide sequence: TGTGCCAGCAGTGAGGCAGGTCTCACAGATACGCAGTATTTT.

The J gene is TRBJ2-5, the V gene TRBV28, with 9 nucleotides matching TRBD2. Germline V CDR1 and CDR2: MDHEN, SYDVKM. This CDR3 has 14 residues. V lost 2 bases and J lost 4; bases outside the gene matches: 2. The CDR3 DNA follows: TGTGCCAGCAGTTTAGAACTAGCGGGAGAGACCCAGTACTTC. Its protein product is CASSLELAGETQYF.

The chain has TRBV30 and TRBJ2-5; TRBD2 matches at 14 bases. The germline V gene encodes CDR1 GTSNPN and CDR2 SVGIG (reference sequence). V dropped 3 bases and J dropped 6; count of bases not matched to a gene: 9. The length of the CDR3 is 16 residues. The CDR3 nucleotides read TGTGCCTGGAGCCAAGGACTAGCGGGAGGCGGAAAGACCCAGTACTTC. Encoded protein: CAWSQGLAGGGKTQYF.

The V gene is TRBV6-1, the J gene TRBJ2-1; a possible D gene is TRBD1 (6 bases). The germline V and J ends were trimmed by 3 bases and 7 bases, with 13 bases remaining between them. This CDR3 region has 14 residues. Per germline, CDR1 MNHNS and CDR2 SASEGT. As DNA, the CDR3 is TGTGCCAGCAGTGATCTCCAAGACAGGAATGAGCAGTTCTTC. Encoded protein: CASSDLQDRNEQFF.

The V call is TRBV5-1, the J call TRBJ1-2; TRBD1 is a possible D gene (5 bases). Between the trimmed V and J ends, which lost 4 bases and 8 bases, there was a span of 18 bases. Per germline, CDR1 SGHRS and CDR2 YFSETQ. The CDR3 is made up of 14 amino acids. The CDR3 DNA reads as TGCGCCAGCAGCGCACAAGGGACCGCTAGCGGCTACACCTTC. Translating gives CASSAQGTASGYTF.

This chain connects TRBV5-1 to TRBJ2-3; the D gene is possibly TRBD1 (6 bases). Per germline, CDR1 SGHRS and CDR2 YFSETQ. Deletions cut 4 bases from V and 1 base from J, with 10 bases between. CDR3 length equals 14 residues. In DNA, the CDR3 is TGCGCCAGCAGCACGACAGGCCGCACAGATACGCAGTATTTT. Translating it yields CASSTTGRTDTQYF.

The CDR3 loop reads CASSYGGYTDTQYF. The CDR3 DNA reads TGTGCCAGCAGTTACGGTGGTTATACGGATACGCAGTATTTT. J is TRBJ2-3 and V is TRBV6-5; D gene ambiguous. The CDR3 sequence is 14 residues long. CDR1 is MNHEY, CDR2 SVGAGI, per germline. V gave up 2 bases and J gave up 6 bases, with 12 bases separating them.

V usage is TRBV27 and J usage is TRBJ1-1; possible D gene TRBD1, 5 bases. Germline V gene lookup returns CDR1 MNHEY and CDR2 SMNVEV (reference sequence). Deletions cut 3 bases from V and 4 bases from J, with 15 bases between. CDR3 length: 15 residues. CDR3 residues: CASSFRADGSTEAFF. In nucleotides, the CDR3 is TGTGCCAGCAGTTTCAGGGCGGACGGTAGCACTGAAGCTTTCTTT.

J is TRBJ1-2 and V is TRBV29-1, with 9 bases that match TRBD1. The CDR3 loop spans 13 amino acids. Looked up from germline, CDR1 is SQVTM and CDR2 is ANQGSEA. With 0 bases clipped from V and 8 bases from J, the junction kept 4 bases outside the gene matches. The CDR3 reads CSVEEQGAGGYTF. The DNA for the CDR3 is TGCAGCGTTGAAGAACAGGGGGCGGGAGGCTACACCTTC.

The V gene is TRBV7-2, the J gene TRBJ1-1; D is uncertain. Germline-derived CDR1 and CDR2 are SGHTA and FQGNSA. The CDR3 extends over 14 amino acids. Trimming cost V 8 bases and J 0 bases, with 13 bases left between them. The CDR3 region is CASDGTDMNTEAFF. The CDR3 DNA reads as TGTGCCAGCGACGGAACAGATATGAACACTGAAGCTTTCTTT. The full variable domain, in which reference TRBV7-2 and TRBJ1-1 provide the parts outside the CDR3, is GAGVSQSPSNKVTEKGKDVELRCDPISGHTALYWYRQSLGQGLEFLIYFQGNSAPDKSGLPSDRFSAERTGGSVSTLTIQRTQQEDSAVYLCASDGTDMNTEAFFGQGTRLTVV.

Judged by abundance, this clone is medium-sized. The V call is TRBV7-9, the J call TRBJ2-7; 8 positions agree with TRBD1. Germline V gives CDR1 SEHNR, CDR2 FQNEAQ (reference sequence). Losses at the gene ends were 5 bases for V and 2 bases for J; bases not matched to a gene: 5. There are 14 residues in the CDR3. CDR3 amino acids: CASSTDRETYEQYF. CDR3 nucleotide sequence: TGTGCCAGCAGCACGGACAGGGAAACCTACGAGCAGTACTTC. Complete variable domain (other parts from reference TRBV7-9 and TRBJ2-7): DTGVSQNPRHKITKRGQNVTFRCDPISEHNRLYWYRQTLGQGPEFLTYFQNEAQLEKSRLLSDRFSAERPKGSFSTLEIQRTEQGDSAMYLCASSTDRETYEQYFGPGTRLTVT.